The T cell receptor beta chain described here comes from a study of cytomegalovirus exposure and HLA in healthy donors. Background on the study: An earlier analysis identified more than 95 million unique TCR beta sequences in 150 million to 200 million T cells.

In the case of this clone: As yet, its antigen is unknown.

Germline V gene data show CDR1 as SGHAT and CDR2 as FQNNGV. The CDR3 is 14 amino acids. Trimming at V came to 6 bases and at J to 1 base, leaving 4 bases not matched to a gene. Study-level points and caveats: Altogether, 160 or so TCR beta chains were recorded as cytomegalovirus-associated. A later analysis reportedly identified an Asian-associated ancestry cluster as carrying fewer N-insertions than the approximately 670-donor mean.

This PCR relied on a set of 60 Vbeta primers and 13 Jbeta primers. Libraries were prepared by immunoSEQ multiplex PCR; TCRdb keeps only in-frame clonotypes and omits some of them. Of around 160,000 clones in the sample, roughly 80% were seen once. Each donor was healthy, and each was a bone marrow donor. This chain uses TRBV11-2 with TRBJ2-7; 9 nucleotides line up with TRBD2. Sequenced: PBMCs. The receptor's source is a human donor in good health. The CDR3 loop reads CASRTTSGSYEQYF. The DNA for the CDR3 is TGTGCCAGCAGAACGACTAGCGGTTCCTACGAGCAGTACTTC. The full variable domain, rest sourced from reference TRBV11-2 and TRBJ2-7, is EAGVAQSPRYKIIEKRQSVAFWCNPISGHATLYWYQQILGQGPKLLIQFQNNGVVDDSQLPKDRFSAERLKGVDSTLKIQPAKLEDSAVYLCASRTTSGSYEQYFGPGTRLTVT.